One and the same sample provided the 23 T cell receptor beta chains below, sequenced in a study of blood T cell repertoires in COVID-19. Sequenced by immunoSEQ multiplex PCR; TCRdb stores in-frame clones only, minus some. The profile covers roughly 130,000 clones, with just under 85% appearing a single time and 16% taken by the ten largest. Sequencing was performed on peripheral blood. The receptors were gathered from a woman between 50 and 59 years old with acute or convalescent COVID-19.

This chain connects TRBV6-6 to TRBJ2-5, with a weak D call TRBD2 (7 bases). CDR1 is MNHNY, CDR2 SVGAGI, per germline (reference sequence). The V end was cut by 2 bases, the J end by 1 base, with 14 bases between. The CDR3 contains 16 residues. Here the CDR3 reads CASSYGGGGLQETQYF. The CDR3 DNA reads as TGTGCCAGCAGTTACGGGGGAGGGGGGCTCCAAGAGACCCAGTACTTC.

Regarding this clone: Other DNA sequences in the same sample also yield this CDR3. This chain's CDR3 is CASSVAGGLYNEQFF. CDR3 bases: TGTGCCAGCAGCGTTGCGGGGGGGCTCTACAATGAGCAGTTCTTC. This chain links TRBV9 with TRBJ2-1; 9 bases fit TRBD2. V shed 2 bases, J shed 3 bases, and the junction held 3 bases outside the gene matches. The CDR3 is made up of 15 amino acids. CDR1 is SGDLS and CDR2 is YYNGEE in the germline V gene.

The chain has TRBV27 and TRBJ1-2, with D possibly TRBD1 on 6 matching bases. CDR1 and CDR2 from the germline V gene are MNHEY and SMNVEV (reference sequence). The CDR3 spans 16 residues. V was trimmed by 5 bases and J by 5 bases, leaving 21 bases between them. In DNA, the CDR3 is TGTGCCAGCAGTGCTACCGGGACACCGGGAACTTATGGCTACACCTTC. This codes for CASSATGTPGTYGYTF.

The V gene is TRBV13, the J gene TRBJ1-2, with 7 nucleotides matching TRBD1. Losses at the gene ends were 4 bases for V and 1 base for J; bases not matched to a gene: 6. The CDR3 loop spans 15 amino acids. Germline V gene data show CDR1 as PRHDT and CDR2 as FYEKMQ (reference sequence). This CDR3 reads CASSSGTELNYGYTF. In nucleotides, the CDR3 is TGTGCCAGCAGCTCAGGGACAGAGCTTAACTATGGCTACACCTTC. The full variable domain, completed using reference TRBV13 and TRBJ1-2, is AAGVIQSPRHLIKEKRETATLKCYPIPRHDTVYWYQQGPGQDPQFLISFYEKMQSDKGSIPDRFSAQQFSDYHSELNMSSLELGDSALYFCASSSGTELNYGYTFGSGTRLTVV.

The chain joins TRBV6-5 to TRBJ2-5, with 10 nucleotides matching TRBD1. J gave up 5 bases and V 4 bases, and 7 bases lay outside the gene matches. CDR1 is MNHEY, CDR2 SVGAGI, per germline. CDR3 length: 15 residues. CDR3 DNA sequence: TGTGCCAGCAGTTCCGGGACAGGGGTCGGGGAGACCCAGTACTTC. Its protein product is CASSSGTGVGETQYF.

The chain links TRBV30 to TRBJ2-7, with 8 nucleotides matching TRBD2. This CDR3 is 12 amino acids long. From germline, CDR1 is GTSNPN and CDR2 SVGIG (reference sequence). The junction had 6 bases not matched to a gene; V was cut back by 8 bases and J by 3 bases. CDR3 bases: TGTGCCCGGGAGGGGTTTGGCTACGAGCAGTACTTC. As protein: CAREGFGYEQYF.

In DNA form, the CDR3 reads TGTGCCAGCAGCGTAGAAGTGGCGGAATCCCCTCTGGAATCCCTCCACTTT. Residues: CASSVEVAESPLESLHF. The V gene is TRBV9, the J gene TRBJ1-6; D not certain. This CDR3 is 17 amino acids long. The germline V gene encodes CDR1 SGDLS and CDR2 YYNGEE. V was clipped by 0 bases and J by 14 bases, with 24 bases between them.

This chain connects TRBV12-3 or TRBV12-4 to TRBJ1-2, with 8 bases aligning to TRBD1. The ends lost 3 bases at V and 10 bases at J; junction bases unmatched: 4. The CDR3 consists of 12 residues. The CDR3 sequence: CASSFNQGAYTF. The DNA for the CDR3 is TGTGCCAGCAGTTTTAATCAGGGGGCCTACACCTTC.

The rearrangement joins TRBV5-4 to TRBJ2-2, with 8 nucleotides matching TRBD1. Germline CDR1 and CDR2: SGHNT and YYREEE (reference sequence). This CDR3 has 18 residues. Trimming removed 4 bases from V and 4 bases from J; junction bases left unmatched: 15. The CDR3 here is CASSLPPGGPGGTGELFF. The CDR3, as DNA: TGTGCCAGCAGCCTGCCCCCAGGGGGCCCGGGCGGCACCGGGGAGCTGTTTTTT.

This clone was seen once. The chain combines TRBV2 with TRBJ1-1; D unresolved. This CDR3 region has 12 residues. V shed 5 bases and J shed 5 bases, with 9 bases lying between them. Germline V gives CDR1 SNHLY, CDR2 FYNNEI. CDR3 loop: CASSPRGTEAFF. In nucleotides, the CDR3 is TGTGCCAGCAGTCCCCGGGGAACTGAAGCTTTCTTT. Full variable domain (outside the CDR3, taken from reference TRBV2 and TRBJ1-1): EPEVTQTPSHQVTQMGQEVILRCVPISNHLYFYWYRQILGQKVEFLVSFYNNEISEKSEIFDDQFSVERPDGSNFTLKIRSTKLEDSAMYFCASSPRGTEAFFGQGTRLTVV.

This clone appeared a single time. This chain joins TRBV10-3 and TRBJ1-1, with D tentatively TRBD1 (5 bases). The length of the CDR3 is 15 residues. Germline lookup yields CDR1 ENHRY and CDR2 SYGVKD. V gave up 3 bases and J gave up 0 bases, with 11 bases separating them. The CDR3: CAISEEGRVNTEAFF. The CDR3 region has the DNA TGTGCCATCAGTGAAGAAGGCAGGGTGAACACTGAAGCTTTCTTT.

The V call is TRBV5-1, the J call TRBJ1-3, with TRBD1 identical over 10 bases. Germline CDR1 SGHRS, CDR2 YFSETQ. There are 20 residues in the CDR3. The junction had 17 bases not matched to a gene; V was cut back by 5 bases and J by 0 bases. The CDR3 nucleotides read TGCGCCAGCAGTTCGTCTCCGGGACAGGGGATCTCGAGCTCTGGAAACACCATATATTTT. Residues: CASSSSPGQGISSSGNTIYF.

The rearrangement links TRBV9 to TRBJ2-1, with unresolved D. This CDR3 has 16 residues. The germline V gene encodes CDR1 SGDLS and CDR2 YYNGEE. Between the trimmed V and J ends, which lost 0 bases and 0 bases, there was a span of 10 bases. The CDR3 region is CASSVVTGFSYNEQFF. The CDR3 bases are TGTGCCAGCAGCGTAGTAACCGGGTTCTCCTACAATGAGCAGTTCTTC.

This CDR3 is CASSFAQADTQYF. CDR3 nucleotide sequence: TGCGCCAGCAGCTTCGCCCAGGCAGATACGCAGTATTTT. The chain combines TRBV5-1 with TRBJ2-3; no firm D call. V lost 2 bases and J lost 4, with 8 bases in between. Germline CDR1 reads SGHRS; CDR2 reads YFSETQ. The CDR3 runs 13 residues.

The J gene is TRBJ1-5, the V gene TRBV12-3 or TRBV12-4; D is unresolved. Between the trimmed V and J ends, which lost 0 bases and 8 bases, there was a span of 5 bases. The CDR3 covers 12 residues. The CDR3: CASSLASEPQHF. The DNA of the CDR3 is TGTGCCAGCAGTTTAGCGTCGGAGCCCCAGCATTTT.

This clone was seen just once. Germline is not matched at one junction end, which may reflect a read error. The chain combines TRBV6-5 with TRBJ1-4; D is ambiguous. The CDR3 covers 14 residues. Germline CDR1 and CDR2: MNHEY and SVGAGI. CDR3 loop: CASNFRTTTEKLFF. The CDR3, as DNA: TGTGCCAGCAACTTTCGGACTACTACTGAAAAACTGTTTTTT.

This clone was seen only a few times. V usage is TRBV5-1 and J usage is TRBJ1-1; D ambiguous. Deletions cut 7 bases from V and 1 base from J, with 8 bases between. The CDR3 spans 12 residues. Germline assignment: CDR1 SGHRS and CDR2 YFSETQ. CDR3 sequence: CASYVENTEAFF. The CDR3 region has the DNA TGCGCCAGCTACGTAGAGAACACTGAAGCTTTCTTT.

This clone was seen just once. This chain links TRBV30 with TRBJ1-2, with D possibly matching TRBD1 (5 bases). V lost 2 bases, J lost 2 bases, and 12 bases lay in between. Germline values: CDR1 GTSNPN, CDR2 SVGIG (reference sequence). The CDR3 has 14 amino acids. The CDR3 bases are TGTGCCTGGAGTCCCGCCAGGGTCAACTATGGCTACACCTTC. This translates into CAWSPARVNYGYTF.

This clone was picked up a small number of times. This sequence joins TRBV28 and TRBJ1-6; D gene uncertain. The CDR3 extends over 15 amino acids. The V gene lost 5 bases and the J gene lost 8 bases, with 16 bases spanning the gap. Germline CDR1 is MDHEN and CDR2 is SYDVKM. CDR3 DNA sequence: TGTGCCAGCAGTCCCGGATCCGGGGATTATTCACCCCTCCACTTT. Amino acid sequence: CASSPGSGDYSPLHF.

The chain employs TRBV29-1 and TRBJ1-1, with TRBD1 matching over 8 bases. This CDR3 is built from 14 residues. The germline CDR1 and CDR2 sequences are SQVTM and ANQGSEA. V dropped 6 bases and J dropped 5; count of bases not matched to a gene: 11. The CDR3 nucleotides read TGCAGCGTGAAGGACAGGGCGGCGGGGACTGAAGCTTTCTTT. Its protein product is CSVKDRAAGTEAFF.

In its sample, this clone was seen a few times. J is TRBJ2-7 and V is TRBV10-1, with TRBD2 identical over 10 bases. The junction had 11 bases not matched to a gene; V was cut back by 11 bases and J by 4 bases. Germline V lookup: CDR1 WNHNN, CDR2 SYGVQD (reference sequence). The CDR3 has 14 amino acids. CDR3: CAPTERGGDYEQYF. DNA of the CDR3: TGCGCCCCCACGGAGCGGGGGGGAGATTACGAGCAGTACTTC.

This chain joins TRBV6-2 or TRBV6-3 and TRBJ2-3; D unclear. V was trimmed by 2 bases and J by 2 bases, leaving 11 bases between them. Germline assignment: CDR1 MNHEY and CDR2 SVGEGT. The CDR3 covers 15 residues. The CDR3 protein is CASSYGLQNTDTQYF. The CDR3 DNA sequence: TGTGCCAGCAGTTACGGGCTACAAAACACAGATACGCAGTATTTT.

The rearrangement joins TRBV5-3 to TRBJ2-2; D unresolved. TRBV5-3 is an open reading frame, and its role is uncertain. Trimming cost V 4 bases and J 5 bases, with 6 bases left between them. The CDR3 consists of 12 residues. This CDR3 is CARSPLTGELFF. CDR3 bases: TGTGCCAGAAGCCCGTTAACCGGGGAGCTGTTTTTT.